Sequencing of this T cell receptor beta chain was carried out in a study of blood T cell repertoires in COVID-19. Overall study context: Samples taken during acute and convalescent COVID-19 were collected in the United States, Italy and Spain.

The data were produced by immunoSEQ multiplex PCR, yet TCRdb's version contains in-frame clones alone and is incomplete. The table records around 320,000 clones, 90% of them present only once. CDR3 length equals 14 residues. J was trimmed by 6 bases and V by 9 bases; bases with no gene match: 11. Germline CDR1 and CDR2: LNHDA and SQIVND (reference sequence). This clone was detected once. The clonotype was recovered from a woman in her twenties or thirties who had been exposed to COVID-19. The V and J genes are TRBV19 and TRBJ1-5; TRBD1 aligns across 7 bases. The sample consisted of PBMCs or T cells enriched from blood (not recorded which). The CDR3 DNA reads TGTGCCAGCGTTGGGGCAGGGGGAAGTCAGCCCCAGCATTTT. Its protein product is CASVGAGGSQPQHF.